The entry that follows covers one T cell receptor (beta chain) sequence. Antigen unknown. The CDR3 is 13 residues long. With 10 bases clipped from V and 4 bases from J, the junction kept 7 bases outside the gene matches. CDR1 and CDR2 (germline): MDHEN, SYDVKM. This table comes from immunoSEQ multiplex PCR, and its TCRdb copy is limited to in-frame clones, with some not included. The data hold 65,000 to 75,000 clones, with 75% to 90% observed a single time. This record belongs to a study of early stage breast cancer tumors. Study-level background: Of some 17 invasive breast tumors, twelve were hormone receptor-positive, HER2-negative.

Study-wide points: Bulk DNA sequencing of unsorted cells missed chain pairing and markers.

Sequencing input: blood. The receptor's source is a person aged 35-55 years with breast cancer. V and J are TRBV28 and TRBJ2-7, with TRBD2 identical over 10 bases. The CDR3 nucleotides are TGTGCCACCCTGACTAGCGGGCGTTACGAGCAGTACTTC. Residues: CATLTSGRYEQYF.